The clone carrying this TCR beta chain was seen only a few times. This record belongs to a study of shared clonotypes between healthy human individuals. The repertoire was sequenced with immunoSEQ multiplex PCR; TCRdb's copy has only in-frame clones and lacks some. There are under 750,000 clones in the sample; 72% occur only once, and under 2% lies in the top ten. Looked up from germline, CDR1 is SQVTM and CDR2 is ANQGSEA. With V trimmed by 5 bases and J by 7 bases, 13 bases remained unmatched. The CDR3 sequence is 15 residues long. Sequencing input: memory CD4+ T cells sorted from blood. Subset meaning: CD45RA-negative fraction. The TCR sequence derives from a woman in her twenties or thirties in good health. This chain uses TRBV29-1 with TRBJ2-2; the match to TRBD2 covers 7 bases. The CDR3 DNA follows: TGCAGCGTTCGGTGGGAGGGAATTGATGTCGGGGAGCTGTTTTTT. Encoded protein: CSVRWEGIDVGELFF.